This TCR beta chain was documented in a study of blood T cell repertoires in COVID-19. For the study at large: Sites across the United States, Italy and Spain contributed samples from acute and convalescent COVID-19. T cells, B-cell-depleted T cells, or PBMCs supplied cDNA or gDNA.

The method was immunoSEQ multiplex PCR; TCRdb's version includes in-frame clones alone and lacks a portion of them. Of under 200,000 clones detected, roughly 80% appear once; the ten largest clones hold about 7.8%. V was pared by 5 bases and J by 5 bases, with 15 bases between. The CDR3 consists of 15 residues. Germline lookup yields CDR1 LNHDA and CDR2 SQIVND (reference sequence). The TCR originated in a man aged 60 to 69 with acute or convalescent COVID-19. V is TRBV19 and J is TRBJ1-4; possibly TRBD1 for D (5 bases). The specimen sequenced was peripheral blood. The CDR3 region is CASSAGGVANEKLFF. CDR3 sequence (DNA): TGTGCCAGTAGTGCTGGGGGGGTTGCCAATGAAAAACTGTTTTTT.